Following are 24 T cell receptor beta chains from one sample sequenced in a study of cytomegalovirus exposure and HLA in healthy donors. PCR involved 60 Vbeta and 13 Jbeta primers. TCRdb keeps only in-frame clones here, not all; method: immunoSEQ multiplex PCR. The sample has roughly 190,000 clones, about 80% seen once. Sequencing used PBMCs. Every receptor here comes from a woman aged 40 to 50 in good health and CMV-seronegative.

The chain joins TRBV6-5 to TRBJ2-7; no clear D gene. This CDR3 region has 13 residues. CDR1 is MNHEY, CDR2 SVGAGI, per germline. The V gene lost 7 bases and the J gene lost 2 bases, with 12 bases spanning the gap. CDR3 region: CASIRRGTYEQYF. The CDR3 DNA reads TGTGCCAGCATACGGAGAGGAACCTACGAGCAGTACTTC.

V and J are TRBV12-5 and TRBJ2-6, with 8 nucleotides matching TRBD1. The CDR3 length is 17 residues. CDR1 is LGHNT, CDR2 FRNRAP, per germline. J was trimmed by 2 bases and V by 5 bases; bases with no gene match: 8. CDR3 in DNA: TGTGCTAGTGGTAACCAGGGGGCGGCGACTGGGGCCAACGTCCTGACTTTC. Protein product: CASGNQGAATGANVLTF.

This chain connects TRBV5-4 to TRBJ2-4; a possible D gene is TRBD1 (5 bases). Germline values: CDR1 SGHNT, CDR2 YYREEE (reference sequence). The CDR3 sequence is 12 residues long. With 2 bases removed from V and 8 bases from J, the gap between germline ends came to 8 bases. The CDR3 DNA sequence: TGTGCCAGCAGCTTATTCAGGGACATTCAGTACTTC. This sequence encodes CASSLFRDIQYF.

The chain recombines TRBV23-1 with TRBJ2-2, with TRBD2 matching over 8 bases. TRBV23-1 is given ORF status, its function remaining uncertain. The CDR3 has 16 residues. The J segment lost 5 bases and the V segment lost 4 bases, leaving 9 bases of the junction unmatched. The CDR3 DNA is TGCGCCAGCAGTCGACCCCAGACGGGGGGGACCGGGGAGCTGTTTTTT. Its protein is CASSRPQTGGTGELFF.

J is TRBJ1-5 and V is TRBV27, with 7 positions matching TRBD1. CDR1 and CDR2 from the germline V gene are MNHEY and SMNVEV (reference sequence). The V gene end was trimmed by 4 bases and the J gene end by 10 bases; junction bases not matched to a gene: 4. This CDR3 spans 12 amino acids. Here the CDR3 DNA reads TGTGCCAGCAGTTCAAACAGGGGACCCCAGCATTTT. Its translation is CASSSNRGPQHF.

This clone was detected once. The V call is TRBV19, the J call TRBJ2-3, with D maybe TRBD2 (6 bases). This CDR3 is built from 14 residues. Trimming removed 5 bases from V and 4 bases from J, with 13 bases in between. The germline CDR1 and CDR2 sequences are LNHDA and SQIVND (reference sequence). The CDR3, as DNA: TGTGCCAGTAGTCAAGCGGGCTTGGCAGATACGCAGTATTTT. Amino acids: CASSQAGLADTQYF. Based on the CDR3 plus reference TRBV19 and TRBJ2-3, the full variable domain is DGGITQSPKYLFRKEGQNVTLSCEQNLNHDAMYWYRQDPGQGLRLIYYSQIVNDFQKGDIAEGYSVSREKKESFPLTVTSAQKNPTAFYLCASSQAGLADTQYFGPGTRLTVL.

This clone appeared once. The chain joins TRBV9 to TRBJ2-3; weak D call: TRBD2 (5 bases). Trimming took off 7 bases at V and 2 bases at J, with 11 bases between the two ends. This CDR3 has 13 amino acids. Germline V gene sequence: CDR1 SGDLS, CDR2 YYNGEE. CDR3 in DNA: TGTGCCAGCGGGCCGGGATCCACAGATACGCAGTATTTT. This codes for CASGPGSTDTQYF.

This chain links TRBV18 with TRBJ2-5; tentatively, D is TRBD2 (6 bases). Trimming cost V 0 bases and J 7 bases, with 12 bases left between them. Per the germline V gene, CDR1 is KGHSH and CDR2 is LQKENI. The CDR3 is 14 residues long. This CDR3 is CASSPPEGWWTQYF. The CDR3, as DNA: TGTGCCAGCTCACCACCGGAGGGGTGGTGGACCCAGTACTTC.

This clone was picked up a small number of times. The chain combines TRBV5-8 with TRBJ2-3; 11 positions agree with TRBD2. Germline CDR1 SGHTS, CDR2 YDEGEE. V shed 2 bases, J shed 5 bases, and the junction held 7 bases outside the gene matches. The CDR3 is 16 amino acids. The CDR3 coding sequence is TGTGCCAGCAGCTTAGCCCTAGCGGGAGGTGGAGATACGCAGTATTTT. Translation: CASSLALAGGGDTQYF.

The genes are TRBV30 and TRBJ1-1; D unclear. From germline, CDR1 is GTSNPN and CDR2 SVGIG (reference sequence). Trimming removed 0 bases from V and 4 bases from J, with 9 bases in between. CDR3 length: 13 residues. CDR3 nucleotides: TGTGCCTGGAGTGTAATCTCCTTCACTGAAGCTTTCTTT. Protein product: CAWSVISFTEAFF.

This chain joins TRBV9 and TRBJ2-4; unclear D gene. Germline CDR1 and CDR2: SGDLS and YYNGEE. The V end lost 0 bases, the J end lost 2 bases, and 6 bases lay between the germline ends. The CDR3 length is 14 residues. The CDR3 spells CASSVGATKNIQYF. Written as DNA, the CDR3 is TGTGCCAGCAGCGTAGGGGCCACCAAAAACATTCAGTACTTC. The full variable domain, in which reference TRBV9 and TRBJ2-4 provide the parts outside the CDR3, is DSGVTQTPKHLITATGQRVTLRCSPRSGDLSVYWYQQSLDQGLQFLIQYYNGEERAKGNILERFSAQQFPDLHSELNLSSLELGDSALYFCASSVGATKNIQYFGAGTRLSVL.

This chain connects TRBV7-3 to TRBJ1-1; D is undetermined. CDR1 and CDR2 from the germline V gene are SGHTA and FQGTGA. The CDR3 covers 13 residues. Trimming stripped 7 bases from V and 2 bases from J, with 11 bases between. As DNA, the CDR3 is TGTGCCAGCACCCCCCTTGTAAACACTGAAGCTTTCTTT. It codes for CASTPLVNTEAFF. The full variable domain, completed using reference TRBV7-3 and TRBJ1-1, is GAGVSQTPSNKVTEKGKYVELRCDPISGHTALYWYRQSLGQGPEFLIYFQGTGAADDSGLPNDRFFAVRPEGSVSTLKIQRTERGDSAVYLCASTPLVNTEAFFGQGTRLTVV.

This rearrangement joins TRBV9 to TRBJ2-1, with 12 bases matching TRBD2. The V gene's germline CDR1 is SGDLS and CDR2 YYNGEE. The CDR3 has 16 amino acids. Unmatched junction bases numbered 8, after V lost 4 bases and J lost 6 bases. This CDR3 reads CASSPGLAGKFNEQFF. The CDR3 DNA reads TGTGCCAGCAGCCCCGGACTAGCGGGGAAGTTCAATGAGCAGTTCTTC.

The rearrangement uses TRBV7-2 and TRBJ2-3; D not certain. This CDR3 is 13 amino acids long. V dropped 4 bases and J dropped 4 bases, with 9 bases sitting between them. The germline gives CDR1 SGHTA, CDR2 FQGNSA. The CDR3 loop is CASSYDSPDTQYF. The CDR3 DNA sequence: TGTGCCAGCAGCTACGACTCCCCAGATACGCAGTATTTT.

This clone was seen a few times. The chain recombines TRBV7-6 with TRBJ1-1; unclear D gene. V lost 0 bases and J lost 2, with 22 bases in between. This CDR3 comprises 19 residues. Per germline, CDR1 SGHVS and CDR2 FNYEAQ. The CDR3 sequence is CASSLAQEDRNYENTEAFF. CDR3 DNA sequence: TGTGCCAGCAGCTTAGCGCAGGAGGACCGGAACTACGAAAACACTGAAGCTTTCTTT.

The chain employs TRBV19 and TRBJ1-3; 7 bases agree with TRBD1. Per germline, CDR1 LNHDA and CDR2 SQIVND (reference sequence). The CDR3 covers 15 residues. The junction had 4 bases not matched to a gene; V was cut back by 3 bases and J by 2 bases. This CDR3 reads CASSIDRDPGNTIYF. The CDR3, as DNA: TGTGCCAGTAGTATCGACAGGGACCCTGGAAACACCATATATTTT.

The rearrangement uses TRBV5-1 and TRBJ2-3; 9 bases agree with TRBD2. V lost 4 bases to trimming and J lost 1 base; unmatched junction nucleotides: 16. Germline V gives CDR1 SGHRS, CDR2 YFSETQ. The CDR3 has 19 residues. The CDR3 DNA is TGCGCCAGCAGCCGAAACTCAGCGGGAGGTTTATTGCGCACAGATACGCAGTATTTT. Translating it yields CASSRNSAGGLLRTDTQYF.

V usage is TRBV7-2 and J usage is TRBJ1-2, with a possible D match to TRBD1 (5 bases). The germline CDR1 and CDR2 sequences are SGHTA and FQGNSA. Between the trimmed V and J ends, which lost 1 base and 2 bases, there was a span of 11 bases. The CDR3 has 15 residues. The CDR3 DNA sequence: TGTGCCAGCAGCTTAGAGCCAGGGAGGAACTATGGCTACACCTTC. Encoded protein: CASSLEPGRNYGYTF. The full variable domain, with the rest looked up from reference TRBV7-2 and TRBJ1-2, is GAGVSQSPSNKVTEKGKDVELRCDPISGHTALYWYRQSLGQGLEFLIYFQGNSAPDKSGLPSDRFSAERTGGSVSTLTIQRTQQEDSAVYLCASSLEPGRNYGYTFGSGTRLTVV.

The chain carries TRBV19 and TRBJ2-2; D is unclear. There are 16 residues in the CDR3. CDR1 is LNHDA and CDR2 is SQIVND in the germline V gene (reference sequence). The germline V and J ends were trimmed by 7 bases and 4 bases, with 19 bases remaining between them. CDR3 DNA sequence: TGTGCCAGTACCCCAACGGAACTGCGCGGCACCGGGGAGCTGTTTTTT. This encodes CASTPTELRGTGELFF.

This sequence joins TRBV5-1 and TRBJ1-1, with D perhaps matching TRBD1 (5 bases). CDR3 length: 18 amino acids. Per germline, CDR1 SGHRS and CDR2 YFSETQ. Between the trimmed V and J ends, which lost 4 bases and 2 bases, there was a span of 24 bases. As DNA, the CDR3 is TGCGCCAGCAGCACTGTGGGGAAAGACAGAACCTCAAACACTGAAGCTTTCTTT. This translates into CASSTVGKDRTSNTEAFF. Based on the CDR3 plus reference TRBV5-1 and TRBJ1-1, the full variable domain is KAGVTQTPRYLIKTRGQQVTLSCSPISGHRSVSWYQQTPGQGLQFLFEYFSETQRNKGNFPGRFSGRQFSNSRSEMNVSTLELGDSALYLCASSTVGKDRTSNTEAFFGQGTRLTVV.

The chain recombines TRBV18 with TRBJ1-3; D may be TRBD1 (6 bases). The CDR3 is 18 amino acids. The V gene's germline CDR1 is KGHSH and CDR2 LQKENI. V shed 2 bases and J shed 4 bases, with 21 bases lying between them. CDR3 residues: CASSPSGRGGQSGNTIYF. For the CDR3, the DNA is TGTGCCAGCTCACCATCCGGCCGGGGCGGACAGTCCGGAAACACCATATATTTT.

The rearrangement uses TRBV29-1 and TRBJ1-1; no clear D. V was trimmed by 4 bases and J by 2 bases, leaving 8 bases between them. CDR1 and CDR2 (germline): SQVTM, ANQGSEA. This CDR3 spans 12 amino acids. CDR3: CSVVGRNTEAFF. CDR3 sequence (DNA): TGCAGCGTTGTAGGGAGAAACACTGAAGCTTTCTTT.

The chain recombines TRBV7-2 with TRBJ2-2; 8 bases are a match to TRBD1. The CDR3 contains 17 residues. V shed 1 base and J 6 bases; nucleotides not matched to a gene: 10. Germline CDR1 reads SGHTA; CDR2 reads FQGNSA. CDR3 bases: TGTGCCAGCAGCTTAGATGGGTTTCAGGGGGCTGCCGGGGAGCTGTTTTTT. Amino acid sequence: CASSLDGFQGAAGELFF.

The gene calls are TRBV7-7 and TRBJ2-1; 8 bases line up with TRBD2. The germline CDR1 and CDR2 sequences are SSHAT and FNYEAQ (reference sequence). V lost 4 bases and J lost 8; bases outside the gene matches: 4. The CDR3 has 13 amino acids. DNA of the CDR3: TGTGCCAGCAGCTCGCGGGGGGACCATGAGCAGTTCTTC. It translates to CASSSRGDHEQFF.